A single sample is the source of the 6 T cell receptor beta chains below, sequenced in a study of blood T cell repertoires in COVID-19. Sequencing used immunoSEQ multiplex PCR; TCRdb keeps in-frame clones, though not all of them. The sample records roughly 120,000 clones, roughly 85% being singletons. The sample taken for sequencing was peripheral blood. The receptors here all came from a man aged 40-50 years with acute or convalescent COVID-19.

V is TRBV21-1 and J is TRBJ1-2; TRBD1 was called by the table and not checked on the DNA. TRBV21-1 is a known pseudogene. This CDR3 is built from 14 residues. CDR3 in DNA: TGTGCCAGCAGCAAAATGGCAGGGGGCCAAGGCTACACCTTC. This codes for CASSKMAGGQGYTF.

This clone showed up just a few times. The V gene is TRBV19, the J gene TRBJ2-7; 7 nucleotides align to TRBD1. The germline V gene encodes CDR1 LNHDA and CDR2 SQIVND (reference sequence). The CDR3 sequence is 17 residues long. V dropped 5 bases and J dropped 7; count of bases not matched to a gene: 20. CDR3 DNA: TGTGCCAGTAGTCACAGGGGAAAGTTACTCGGCGTTGCGGAGCAGTACTTC. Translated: CASSHRGKLLGVAEQYF.

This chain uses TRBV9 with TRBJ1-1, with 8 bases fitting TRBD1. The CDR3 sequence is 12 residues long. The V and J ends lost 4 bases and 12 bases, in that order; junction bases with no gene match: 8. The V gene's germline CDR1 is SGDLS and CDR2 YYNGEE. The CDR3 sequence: CASSRGQGAPFF. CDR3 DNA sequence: TGTGCCAGCAGCCGAGGACAGGGTGCTCCTTTCTTT. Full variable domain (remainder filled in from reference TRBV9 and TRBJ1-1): DSGVTQTPKHLITATGQRVTLRCSPRSGDLSVYWYQQSLDQGLQFLIQYYNGEERAKGNILERFSAQQFPDLHSELNLSSLELGDSALYFCASSRGQGAPFFGQGTRLTVV.

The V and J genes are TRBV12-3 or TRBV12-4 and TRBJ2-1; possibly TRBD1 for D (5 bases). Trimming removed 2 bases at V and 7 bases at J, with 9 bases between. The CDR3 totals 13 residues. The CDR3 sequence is CASSLRGTNEQFF. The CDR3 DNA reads TGTGCCAGCAGTTTAAGGGGAACGAATGAGCAGTTCTTC.

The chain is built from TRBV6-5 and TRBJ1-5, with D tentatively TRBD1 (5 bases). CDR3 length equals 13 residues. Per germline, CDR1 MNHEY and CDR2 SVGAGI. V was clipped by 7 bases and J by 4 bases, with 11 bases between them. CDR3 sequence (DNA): TGTGCCAGCAAATTACAGGTGAATCAGCCCCAGCATTTT. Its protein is CASKLQVNQPQHF.

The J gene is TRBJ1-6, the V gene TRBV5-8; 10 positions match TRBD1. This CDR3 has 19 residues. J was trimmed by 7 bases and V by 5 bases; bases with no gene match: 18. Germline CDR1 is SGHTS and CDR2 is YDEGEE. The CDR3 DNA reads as TGTGCCAGCAGAGGAACCGGGACAGGGGCCTCTTTTCCCAATTCACCCCTCCACTTT. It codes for CASRGTGTGASFPNSPLHF.